This is a list of T cell receptor beta chains from one sample in a study of cytomegalovirus exposure and HLA in healthy donors. Method: immunoSEQ multiplex PCR; TCRdb's copy keeps in-frame clones and lacks some. The sample carries 100,000 to 150,000 clones, roughly four fifths recorded once. The sequencing input was PBMCs. The receptors originated from a man aged 50 to 59 in good health and CMV-seropositive. The CDR3 runs from the conserved cysteine through the conserved F or W.

cdr3_aa	v_call	cdr3_length
CASSQVGVGGGEQFF	TRBV14	15
CASSLGLAGVDYGYTF	TRBV5-4	16
CASSEKDTNSYNEQFF	TRBV9	16
CASIGIAGERDTQYF	TRBV10-2	15
CASSWGTSGGVVEQYF	TRBV7-6	16
CASSRTVSDTQYF	TRBV4-3	13
CASSLAMAGSSTDTQYF	TRBV5-1	17
CASSPGLADQETQYF	TRBV5-1	15
CASSPWGGEQVGYTF	TRBV18	15
CASSQRLAGGGEQYF	TRBV4-2	15